The rows below give T cell receptor beta chains drawn from one sample of a study of cytomegalovirus exposure and HLA in healthy donors. The assay was immunoSEQ multiplex PCR, and TCRdb's table has in-frame clones only and misses some. The table has 150,000 or so clones, roughly 82% seen once. The sample comprised PBMCs. The receptors derive from a woman aged 50 to 65 in good health and CMV-seropositive. Both conserved end residues are part of each CDR3. A D gene is named only where the DNA matches it firmly. Clone size is given for some rows only: seen once, a few or many times, or a class if the clone is expanded.

TRBV6-1	TRBJ1-5	few	.	CASSQRQLPTPQHF	TGTGCCAGCAGTCAGAGACAGCTGCCTACGCCCCAGCATTTT
TRBV12-5	TRBJ1-6	.	TRBD1	CASGLGTGFGSPLHF	TGTGCTAGTGGTTTGGGGACAGGCTTTGGTTCACCCCTCCACTTT
TRBV4-1	TRBJ2-2	once	.	CASSLSSSVNTGELFF	TGCGCCAGCAGCCTCTCATCATCAGTAAACACCGGGGAGCTGTTTTTT
TRBV28	TRBJ2-1	.	.	CASSLSGLAVNEQFF	TGTGCCAGCAGTTTATCAGGGCTGGCCGTTAATGAGCAGTTCTTC
TRBV4-1	TRBJ2-1	.	TRBD2	CASSQDAGVDEQFF	TGCGCCAGCAGCCAGGATGCGGGGGTCGATGAGCAGTTCTTC
TRBV5-4	TRBJ2-6	.	.	CASSRRGSGANVLTF	TGTGCCAGCAGCCGACGGGGCTCTGGGGCCAACGTCCTGACTTTC
TRBV2	TRBJ2-7	.	TRBD2	CASSTQGLAGGIEQYF	TGTGCCAGCAGTACTCAAGGACTAGCGGGGGGCATCGAGCAGTACTTC
TRBV14	TRBJ1-1	.	.	CASSPSGYTEAFF	TGTGCCAGCAGCCCCTCAGGGTACACTGAAGCTTTCTTT
TRBV9	TRBJ1-4	.	.	CASSVGRANEKLFF	TGTGCCAGCAGCGTAGGTCGGGCTAATGAAAAACTGTTTTTT
TRBV30	TRBJ2-3	few	.	CAWSRSASKTTDTQYF	TGTGCCTGGAGTAGGTCCGCTAGCAAGACCACAGATACGCAGTATTTT
TRBV7-9	TRBJ2-7	once	TRBD2	CASQIGWTSGSYEQYF	TGTGCCAGCCAGATAGGGTGGACTAGCGGCTCCTACGAGCAGTACTTC
TRBV19	TRBJ1-3	.	TRBD1	CASSTTGTFENTIYF	TGTGCCAGTAGTACGACAGGGACCTTCGAAAACACCATATATTTT
TRBV19	TRBJ2-1	.	TRBD1	CASDRGRGLNNEQFF	TGTGCCAGTGACAGGGGGAGGGGTCTGAACAATGAGCAGTTCTTC
TRBV19	TRBJ1-5	.	TRBD1	CASSITGTGGNQPQHF	TGTGCCAGTAGTATCACCGGGACAGGGGGCAATCAGCCCCAGCATTTT
TRBV27	TRBJ1-5	.	.	CASSSSGIGSQPQHF	TGTGCCAGCAGTTCCTCAGGGATCGGGAGTCAGCCCCAGCATTTT
TRBV7-9	TRBJ2-7	.	TRBD1	CASSPSITGAYEQYF	TGTGCCAGCAGCCCGAGTATCACAGGGGCCTACGAGCAGTACTTC
TRBV6-5	TRBJ2-7	few	TRBD1	CASSVGTGGEQYF	TGTGCCAGCAGTGTTGGGACAGGGGGTGAGCAGTACTTC
TRBV27	TRBJ2-7	.	TRBD1	CASSFGQGKQYF	TGTGCCAGCAGTTTTGGACAGGGGAAGCAGTACTTC
TRBV21-1	TRBJ1-4	.	.	CASSTYRGSGRWWGEKLFF	TGTGCCAGCAGCACTTACAGGGGATCGGGTCGATGGTGGGGTGAAAAACTGTTTTTT
TRBV25-1	TRBJ2-1	.	.	CATLHSGGQRTHEQFF	TGTGCCACCCTCCACTCTGGGGGCCAGAGGACCCATGAGCAGTTCTTC
TRBV10-3	TRBJ1-2	.	TRBD1	CAILNPRDRARFYGYTF	TGTGCCATCCTTAACCCCCGGGACAGGGCCCGCTTCTATGGCTACACCTTC
TRBV18	TRBJ2-3	.	.	CASSPSGIQRPSTDTQYF	TGTGCCAGCTCACCCTCGGGGATCCAGCGCCCTAGCACAGATACGCAGTATTTT
TRBV5-5	TRBJ1-1	.	TRBD1	CASSLVSQGAGITEAFF	TGTGCCAGCAGCTTGGTTAGTCAGGGGGCGGGGATCACTGAAGCTTTCTTT
TRBV27	TRBJ1-1	once	.	CASKIRDTEPGAFF	TGTGCCAGCAAGATCCGGGACACCGAGCCTGGGGCTTTCTTT
TRBV27	TRBJ2-6	.	TRBD1	CASSLTPRQGAVSGANVLTF	TGTGCCAGCAGTTTAACCCCTCGACAGGGGGCAGTCTCTGGGGCCAACGTCCTGACTTTC
TRBV20-1	TRBJ2-7	.	.	CSASYGAEYF	TGCAGTGCTAGTTATGGGGCAGAGTACTTC
TRBV7-9	TRBJ2-7	few	.	CASSLGTTYEQYF	TGTGCCAGCAGCTTAGGGACAACCTACGAGCAGTACTTC
TRBV5-1	TRBJ2-2	few	TRBD1	CASSWGSTGRPGELFF	TGCGCCAGCAGCTGGGGCTCGACAGGGCGGCCCGGGGAGCTGTTTTTT
TRBV7-9	TRBJ1-1	.	TRBD1	CASSPDRGNTEAFF	TGTGCCAGCAGCCCTGACAGGGGGAACACTGAAGCTTTCTTT
TRBV19	TRBJ2-3	.	TRBD2	CATRLAGADTQYF	TGTGCCACCAGACTAGCCGGGGCAGATACGCAGTATTTT
TRBV7-2	TRBJ1-1	once	TRBD1	CASSLSRGPGNTEAFF	TGTGCCAGCAGCTTGTCCAGGGGGCCAGGAAACACTGAAGCTTTCTTT
TRBV7-9	TRBJ2-5	.	TRBD2	CASSLTSGPQETQYF	TGTGCCAGCAGCTTGACTAGCGGACCTCAAGAGACCCAGTACTTC
TRBV6-6	TRBJ1-1	once	.	CASSYGGMNTEAFF	TGTGCCAGCAGTTACGGGGGGATGAACACTGAAGCTTTCTTT